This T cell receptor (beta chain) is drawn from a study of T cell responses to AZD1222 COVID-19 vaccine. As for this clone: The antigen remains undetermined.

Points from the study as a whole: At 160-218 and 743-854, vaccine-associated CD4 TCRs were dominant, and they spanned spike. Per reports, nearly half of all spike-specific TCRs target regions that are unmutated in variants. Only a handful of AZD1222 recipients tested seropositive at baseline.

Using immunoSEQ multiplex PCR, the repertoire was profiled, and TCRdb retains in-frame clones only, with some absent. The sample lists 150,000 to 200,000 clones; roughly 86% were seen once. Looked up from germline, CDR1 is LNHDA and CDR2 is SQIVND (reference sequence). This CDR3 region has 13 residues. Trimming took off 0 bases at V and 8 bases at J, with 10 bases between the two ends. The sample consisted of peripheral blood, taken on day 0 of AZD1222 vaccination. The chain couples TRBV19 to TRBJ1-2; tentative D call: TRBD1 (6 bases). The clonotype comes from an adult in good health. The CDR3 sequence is CASSIEGQRGYTF. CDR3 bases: TGTGCCAGTAGTATAGAGGGACAACGGGGCTACACCTTC.